The rows below give T cell receptor beta chains drawn from one sample of a study of T-cell reconstitution after alpha-beta-depleted transplantation in children. TCRdb called the PCR reads again in MiXCR, with one record for every CDR3 protein. The data contain approximately 520,000 distinct CDR3 sequences, roughly an eighth of them seen just once; the ten biggest clones take up 12% to 15%. Specimen: PBMCs, mostly from graft donor cells, collected 180 days after TCRalphabeta/CD19-depleted stem cell transplant. The receptor source for this set is a female patient between 2 and 15 years old who had a stem cell transplant for aplastic anemia, so the T cells may come from the graft donor. The CDR3 runs from the conserved cysteine through the conserved F or W. A D gene is named only where the DNA matches it firmly. Only part of the rows carry a size: once, few, many, or a class if the clone is expanded.

TRBV11-3	TRBD1	many	TRBJ1-5	TGTGCCAGCAGCTTAGTGGCCGGGACAGGAACTTATAGCAATCAGCCCCAGCATTTT	CASSLVAGTGTYSNQPQHF
TRBV5-1	TRBD1	few	TRBJ2-1	TGCGCCAGCAGCTTGGCCCCTGACAGGGCTGTATTTTATTTCGGTGAGCAGTTCTTC	CASSLAPDRAVFYFGEQFF
TRBV27	.	few	TRBJ1-1	TGTGCCAGCAGTTCCGTAGGCAAGGGGATCACTGAAGCTTTCTTT	CASSSVGKGITEAFF
TRBV20-1	.	few	TRBJ2-2	TGCAGTGCTAGAGATGGACTTAAGAACACCGGGGAGCTGTTTTTT	CSARDGLKNTGELFF
TRBV20-1	.	.	TRBJ2-1	TGCAGTGCTTGCGCCCGGGACCCTCGGGACAATGAGCAGTTCTTC	CSACARDPRDNEQFF
TRBV6-5	.	many	TRBJ2-4	TGTGCCAGCGCGATTGGCAGAGCCAAAAACATTCAGTACTTC	CASAIGRAKNIQYF
TRBV12-3/TRBV12-4	.	few	TRBJ1-1	TGTGCCAGCAGTTCGGGTCCTCCAGGAGCTTTCTTT	CASSSGPPGAFF
TRBV29-1	.	.	TRBJ2-3	TGCAGCGTTGATAAGGCAGGGGCGGCCACAGATACGCAGTATTTT	CSVDKAGAATDTQYF
TRBV15	.	many	TRBJ2-7	TGTGCCACCAGCAGAGACCGCTACGAGCAGTACTTC	CATSRDRYEQYF
TRBV7-9	TRBD2	.	TRBJ2-4	TGTGCCAGCAGCTCGCCTCCGGGACTATCGGCCAAAAACATTCAGTACTTC	CASSSPPGLSAKNIQYF
TRBV10-3	TRBD1	many	TRBJ2-4	TGTGCCATCCTGACAGGGGCGGGCATTCAGTACTTC	CAILTGAGIQYF
TRBV5-1	.	many	TRBJ2-3	TGCGCCAGCAGCTTACTCGGGAGTGGCACAGATACGCAGTATTTT	CASSLLGSGTDTQYF
TRBV19	.	many	TRBJ1-2	TGTGCCAGTAGTATAGATCCGGGACAAACTTACTATGGCTACACCTTC	CASSIDPGQTYYGYTF
TRBV5-1	TRBD2	.	TRBJ2-3	TGCGCCAGCACCAAGGGACTAGCGACAGATACGCAGTATTTT	CASTKGLATDTQYF
TRBV11-2	.	.	TRBJ2-3	TGTGCCAGCAGCTTAGCCCTACTAAGCACAGATACGCAGTATTTT	CASSLALLSTDTQYF
TRBV12-3/TRBV12-4	.	few	TRBJ1-1	TGTGCCAGCACTCGGACGGAGAACACTGAAGCTTTCTTT	CASTRTENTEAFF
TRBV5-1	TRBD1	many	TRBJ1-2	TGCGCCAGCAGCTTGGATCAGGGGGCGCTCCGGGGCTACACCTTC	CASSLDQGALRGYTF
TRBV4-3	.	.	TRBJ1-1	TGCGCCAGCAGCCAAGATTTAGCGGGCACTGAAGCTTTCTTT	CASSQDLAGTEAFF
TRBV10-3	.	few	TRBJ2-7	TGTGCCATCAGTGAACCCCACGCCGGGATAATTGGCGAGCAGTACTTC	CAISEPHAGIIGEQYF
TRBV6-1	.	many	TRBJ2-1	TGTGCCAGCAGTAGACATCAGGAACGTGAGCAGTTCTTC	CASSRHQEREQFF
TRBV7-2	TRBD2	.	TRBJ2-1	TGTGCCAGCAGCTTCACCAGCGGGGTAGAGGGGTTCTTC	CASSFTSGVEGFF
TRBV29-1	TRBD1	.	TRBJ1-5	TGCAGCGTTCTAGACAGGGTGGGACAGCCCCAGCATTTT	CSVLDRVGQPQHF
TRBV9	.	few	TRBJ2-5	TGTGCCAGCAGCGGCCGGGTCAATACGGACCTGGAGACCCAGTACTTC	CASSGRVNTDLETQYF
TRBV5-5	.	many	TRBJ1-1	TGTGCCAGCAGCCTAACTCTATTTCCGCGCATGAACACTGAAGCTTTCTTT	CASSLTLFPRMNTEAFF
TRBV11-2	TRBD1	.	TRBJ1-5	TGTGCCAGCAGCCACGGCGGCAGGGGGCGGTTGGGCAATCAGCCCCAGCATTTT	CASSHGGRGRLGNQPQHF
TRBV6-1	TRBD2	.	TRBJ2-7	TGTGCCAGCAGTGGACTAGCGGGAGGACCCTACGAGCAGTACTTC	CASSGLAGGPYEQYF
TRBV12-3/TRBV12-4	TRBD2	.	TRBJ2-3	TGTGCCACCAGCCAAAAGACTAGCGGACGCACAGATACGCAGTATTTT	CATSQKTSGRTDTQYF
TRBV11-2	.	few	TRBJ2-7	TGTGCCAGCAATCATGGGACACCCTACGAGCAGTACTTC	CASNHGTPYEQYF
TRBV9	.	.	TRBJ1-5	TGTGCCAGCAGCGTAGTAGGAGGGTTCAATCAGCCCCAGCATTTT	CASSVVGGFNQPQHF
TRBV12-3/TRBV12-4	.	.	TRBJ2-1	TGTGCCAGCAGACGACTAGGGGAAGTGGGTGAGCAGTTCTTC	CASRRLGEVGEQFF
TRBV6-6	.	.	TRBJ2-5	TGTGCCCACGGAAAGGAGACCCAGTACTTC	CAHGKETQYF
TRBV28	.	.	TRBJ2-1	TGTGCCAGCAGTTTAGGTACTCGAGGCAATGAGCAGTTCTTC	CASSLGTRGNEQFF
TRBV19	TRBD1	.	TRBJ2-2	TGTGCCAGTAGTATCCACCCACAGGGGGTCACCGGGGAGCTGTTTTTT	CASSIHPQGVTGELFF
TRBV5-1	.	many	TRBJ1-6	TGCGCCAGCAGCTCAACAGAAGGAATCCTGTCCCTCCACTTT	CASSSTEGILSLHF
TRBV12-3/TRBV12-4	.	many	TRBJ1-2	TGTGCCAGCAGCTCCCGGACAGTAACAACCTTC	CASSSRTVTTF
TRBV7-8	TRBD1	.	TRBJ2-7	TGTGCCAGCAGCTTACGCCGGGACAGGGGGGTTGGTAGCTCCTACGAGCAGTACTTC	CASSLRRDRGVGSSYEQYF
TRBV10-3	TRBD2	.	TRBJ2-1	TGTGCCATCAGTGAGTCGAGGGCTAGCGGGAGAGAAAATGAGCAGTTCTTC	CAISESRASGRENEQFF
TRBV15	.	many	TRBJ2-1	TGTGCCACCAGCAGAAGTAGATACAATGAGCAGTTCTTC	CATSRSRYNEQFF
TRBV2	TRBD1	few	TRBJ1-3	TGTGCCAGCAGTGGGGACAGGGGGAGCTCTGGAAACACCATATATTTT	CASSGDRGSSGNTIYF
TRBV18	TRBD1	.	TRBJ1-2	TGTGCCAGCTCACCTAGGGACAGGGGGCGCCCGTACTATGGCTACACCTTC	CASSPRDRGRPYYGYTF
TRBV28	TRBD2	few	TRBJ2-7	TGTGCCAGTCGCGGGGGGCGCGCTTACGAGCAGTACTTC	CASRGGRAYEQYF
TRBV6-2/TRBV6-3	.	many	TRBJ2-1	TGTGCCAGCAGTTACTCTGCCCCTTTGAGACAGTTCTTC	CASSYSAPLRQFF
TRBV18	.	few	TRBJ1-1	TGTGCCAGCTCACCCTGGACGGAAATGAACACTGAAGCTTTCTTT	CASSPWTEMNTEAFF
TRBV6-1	TRBD2	once	TRBJ2-2	TGTGCCAGCAGCGGACTAGCGGGGGGCCCCGGCCCCGGGGAGCTGTTTTTT	CASSGLAGGPGPGELFF
TRBV5-1	TRBD1	.	TRBJ2-3	TGCGCCAGCAGCCCCCGAGGGGGCCATCCAGATACGCAGTATTTT	CASSPRGGHPDTQYF